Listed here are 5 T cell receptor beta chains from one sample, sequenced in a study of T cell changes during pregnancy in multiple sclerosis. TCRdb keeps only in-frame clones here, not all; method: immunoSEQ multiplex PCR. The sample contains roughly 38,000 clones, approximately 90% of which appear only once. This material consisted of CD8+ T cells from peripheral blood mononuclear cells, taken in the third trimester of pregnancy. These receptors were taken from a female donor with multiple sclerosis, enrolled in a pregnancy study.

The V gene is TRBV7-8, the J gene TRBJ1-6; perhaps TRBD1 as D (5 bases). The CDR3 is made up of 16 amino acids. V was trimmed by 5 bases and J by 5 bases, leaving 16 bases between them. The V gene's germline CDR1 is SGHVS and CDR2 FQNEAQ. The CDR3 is CASSNNLGGHNSPLHF. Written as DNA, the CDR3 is TGTGCCAGCAGCAATAACTTGGGGGGTCATAATTCACCCCTCCACTTT. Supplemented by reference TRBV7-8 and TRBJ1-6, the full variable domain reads GAGVSQSPRYKVAKRGQDVALRCDPISGHVSLFWYQQALGQGPEFLTYFQNEAQLDKSGLPSDRFFAERPEGSVSTLKIQRTQQEDSAVYLCASSNNLGGHNSPLHFGNGTRLTVT.

For the CDR3, the DNA is TGTGCCAGTAGCCTGACAGGGTTCACTGAAGCTTTCTTT. This encodes CASSLTGFTEAFF. The chain links TRBV19 to TRBJ1-1; 7 bases align to TRBD1. This CDR3 comprises 13 residues. Germline loops: CDR1 LNHDA, CDR2 SQIVND (reference sequence). The J segment lost 4 bases and the V segment lost 6 bases, leaving 5 bases of the junction unmatched.

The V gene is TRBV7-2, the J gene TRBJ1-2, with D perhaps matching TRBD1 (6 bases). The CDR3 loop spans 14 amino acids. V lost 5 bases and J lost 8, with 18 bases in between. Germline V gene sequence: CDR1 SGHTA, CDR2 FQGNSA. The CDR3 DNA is TGTGCCAGCAGCGCCGTCGAGGGTAGGGGGGGCTACACCTTC. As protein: CASSAVEGRGGYTF.

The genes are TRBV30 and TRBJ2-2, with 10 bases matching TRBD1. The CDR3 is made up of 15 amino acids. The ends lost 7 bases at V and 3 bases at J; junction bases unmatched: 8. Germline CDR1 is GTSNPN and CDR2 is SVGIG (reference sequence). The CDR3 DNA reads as TGTGCCTCGAATACCGGGACAGGGGACACCGGGGAGCTGTTTTTT. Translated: CASNTGTGDTGELFF.

The CDR3 protein is CSVPGGRSGYTF. The CDR3 DNA reads as TGCAGCGTTCCAGGGGGCCGTAGTGGCTACACCTTC. The chain joins TRBV29-1 to TRBJ1-2, with 8 bases that match TRBD1. The germline gives CDR1 SQVTM, CDR2 ANQGSEA. V was clipped by 5 bases and J by 7 bases; unmatched bases: 6. CDR3 size: 12 residues.